The 11 T cell receptor beta chains presented below share a single source sample, sequenced in a study of cytomegalovirus exposure and HLA in healthy donors. Sequencing used immunoSEQ multiplex PCR; TCRdb keeps in-frame clones, though not all of them. The sample yields some 49,000 clones, about 90% seen once. What was sequenced was PBMCs. The receptor source for this set is a man aged 18-30 years in good health and CMV-seronegative.

The chain has TRBV5-1 and TRBJ2-2; D gene unclear. The CDR3 length is 15 residues. Germline values: CDR1 SGHRS, CDR2 YFSETQ. V lost 3 bases to trimming and J lost 1 base, with 10 bases between them. CDR3 sequence reads: CASSSDTRNTGELFF. The CDR3 DNA reads as TGCGCCAGCAGCTCTGACACCCGGAACACCGGGGAGCTGTTTTTT.

V gene TRBV4-2 combines with J gene TRBJ1-5; 10 bases are shared with TRBD1. Germline trimming cut 4 bases from V and 5 bases from J; bases unmatched to any gene: 5. The germline CDR1 and CDR2 sequences are LGHNA and YNFKEQ. The CDR3 consists of 15 residues. The DNA for the CDR3 is TGTGCCAGCAGCCCGGGGACAGGGGTTCATCAGCCCCAGCATTTT. Translation gives CASSPGTGVHQPQHF.

The V and J genes are TRBV27 and TRBJ2-7; TRBD2 aligns across 10 bases. CDR3 length: 14 amino acids. CDR1 MNHEY and CDR2 SMNVEV come from the germline V gene (reference sequence). J lost 5 bases, V lost 6 bases, and 7 bases had no gene match. CDR3 nucleotide sequence: TGTGCCAGCAGCTCTAGCGGGAGTGGGAACGAGCAGTACTTC. It encodes CASSSSGSGNEQYF.

The gene calls are TRBV5-4 and TRBJ2-1, with TRBD1 matching over 9 bases. Germline V lookup: CDR1 SGHNT, CDR2 YYREEE (reference sequence). Trimming took 3 bases from V and 5 from J; bases not matched to a gene: 6. This CDR3 is 15 amino acids long. The CDR3 bases are TGTGCCAGCAGCTCCCCGGGACAGGGAAACAATGAGCAGTTCTTC. This codes for CASSSPGQGNNEQFF.

Of note for this clone: A junction end diverges from the germline sequence, so it may reflect a read error. The chain combines TRBV27 with TRBJ2-2; TRBD2 agrees at 13 bases. The CDR3 consists of 18 residues. Germline lookup yields CDR1 MNHEY and CDR2 SMNVEV (reference sequence). CDR3 sequence reads: CASSSGTSGVCVDRGAVF. The DNA for the CDR3 is TGTGCCAGCAGCAGCGGGACTAGCGGGGTGTGTGTGGACCGGGGAGCTGTTTTT.

The V call is TRBV30, the J call TRBJ2-7; possible D gene TRBD1, 5 bases. The V gene's germline CDR1 is GTSNPN and CDR2 SVGIG (reference sequence). Trimming cost V 5 bases and J 2 bases, with 25 bases left between them. The CDR3 extends over 17 amino acids. The chain's CDR3 is CAWGNIPLRTRPYEQYF. CDR3 in DNA: TGTGCCTGGGGAAACATCCCTTTACGGACACGTCCCTACGAGCAGTACTTC.

This chain uses TRBV30 with TRBJ2-1, with 8 bases matching TRBD2. The CDR3 has 14 amino acids. Germline CDR1 reads GTSNPN; CDR2 reads SVGIG (reference sequence). The CDR3 protein is CASSQRGPNNEQFF. In DNA form, the CDR3 reads TGTGCTTCGAGCCAGCGGGGGCCGAACAATGAGCAGTTCTTC. Looking up the rest from reference TRBV30 and TRBJ2-1 gives the full variable domain: SQTIHQWPATLVQPVGSPLSLECTVEGTSNPNLYWYRQAAGRGLQLLFYSVGIGQISSEVPQNLSASRPQDRQFILSSKKLLLSDSGFYLCASSQRGPNNEQFFGPGTRLTVL.

This clone came up a few times. The V call is TRBV6-1, the J call TRBJ2-2; the match to TRBD2 covers 11 bases. CDR3 length equals 15 residues. After removal of 10 bases from V and 5 bases from J, the junction contained 9 bases not matched to a gene. Germline V lookup: CDR1 MNHNS, CDR2 SASEGT. In DNA, the CDR3 is TGTGCCACCTCTAGCGGGAGGAGAGAAACCGGGGAGCTGTTTTTT. The encoded protein is CATSSGRRETGELFF.

The chain couples TRBV30 to TRBJ2-1, with D hard to call. Germline V gives CDR1 GTSNPN, CDR2 SVGIG (reference sequence). CDR3 length equals 13 residues. Trimming left V 1 base short and J 8 bases short, with 12 bases between. The CDR3 DNA reads as TGTGCCTGGAGTGCCCTTCAGACATATGAGCAGTTCTTC. It translates to CAWSALQTYEQFF. The entire variable domain, with the rest obtained from reference TRBV30 and TRBJ2-1, is as follows: SQTIHQWPATLVQPVGSPLSLECTVEGTSNPNLYWYRQAAGRGLQLLFYSVGIGQISSEVPQNLSASRPQDRQFILSSKKLLLSDSGFYLCAWSALQTYEQFFGPGTRLTVL.

This chain uses TRBV11-2 with TRBJ2-1; D remains ambiguous. CDR3 length: 16 residues. Germline V gene lookup returns CDR1 SGHAT and CDR2 FQNNGV. V was trimmed by 1 base and J by 0 bases, leaving 10 bases between them. The CDR3 DNA sequence: TGTGCCAGCAGCTTAGGAACGACTGTCTCCTACAATGAGCAGTTCTTC. Protein: CASSLGTTVSYNEQFF.

V usage is TRBV28 and J usage is TRBJ1-1; TRBD1 matches 8 bases. The CDR3 is 14 amino acids. Germline V lookup: CDR1 MDHEN, CDR2 SYDVKM. Trimming removed 6 bases from V and 6 bases from J; junction bases left unmatched: 9. The CDR3, as DNA: TGTGCCAGCAGCAATCAGGGGGCGAGGGCTGAAGCTTTCTTT. It translates to CASSNQGARAEAFF.